This note documents a single T cell receptor (beta chain) sequence. Its antigen remains unknown. This record comes from a study of T cell responses to AZD1222 COVID-19 vaccine. Study-wide findings and caveats: Only after the peak T cell response were repertoires sampled. Close to half of all spike-specific TCRs reportedly target regions of the variants that are unmutated. Regions 160-218 and 743-854 dominated among vaccine-associated CD4 TCRs spanning spike.

CDR1 is SGHRS and CDR2 is YFSETQ in the germline V gene. CDR3 size: 15 residues. V was pared by 4 bases and J by 9 bases, with 11 bases of the junction left unmatched. The data were produced by immunoSEQ multiplex PCR, yet TCRdb's version contains in-frame clones alone and is incomplete. This sample has 150,000 or so clones, with roughly 87% found just once. The V and J genes are TRBV5-1 and TRBJ2-3; 10 bases align to TRBD1. This TCR was recovered from an adult in good health. The source material was peripheral blood, sampled on day 0 of AZD1222 vaccination. The CDR3 sequence is CASSVTGGGFETQYF. For the CDR3, the DNA is TGCGCCAGCAGCGTGACAGGGGGCGGGTTTGAAACGCAGTATTTT.